The rows below give T cell receptor beta chains drawn from one sample of a study of cytomegalovirus exposure and HLA in healthy donors. Profiling relied on immunoSEQ multiplex PCR, and the TCRdb table lists in-frame clones only, not all of them. The data show about 120,000 clones, under 90% seen once. The sequencing sample was made of PBMCs. The source is a female donor in good health and CMV-seropositive. The CDR3 runs from the conserved cysteine through the conserved F or W. A D gene is named only where the DNA matches it firmly. Rows give clone size only sometimes, using once, few, many, or a class for an expanded clone.

V gene	clone size	J gene	D gene	CDR3 DNA	CDR3 protein
TRBV2	NA	TRBJ1-5	NA	TGTGCCAGCAGTGATTCCGGGGGAAGGGAGCCCCAGCATTTT	CASSDSGGREPQHF
TRBV19	NA	TRBJ2-5	TRBD1	TGTGCCAGTAGCCTTCGGACAGGGTGGGGAGAGACCCAGTACTTC	CASSLRTGWGETQYF
TRBV27	NA	TRBJ2-7	NA	TGTGCCAGCAGTGGGAACAGGAACAGGCCGTACGAGCAGTACTTC	CASSGNRNRPYEQYF
TRBV2	NA	TRBJ2-1	NA	TGTGCCAGCAGTAGTAGCGGTAGCTCCTACAATGAGCAGTTCTTC	CASSSSGSSYNEQFF
TRBV27	NA	TRBJ2-1	NA	TGTGCCAGCAGTTCCCTCCGCGGGGTTTCGTTCTTC	CASSSLRGVSFF
TRBV28	NA	TRBJ1-2	NA	TGTGCCAGCAGTTCGCCCACAGGTTTGGGCTATGGCTACACCTTC	CASSSPTGLGYGYTF
TRBV27	NA	TRBJ2-3	NA	TGTGCCAGCAGTGTTTGGGGGGATGATACGCAGTATTTT	CASSVWGDDTQYF
TRBV7-2	NA	TRBJ2-5	TRBD2	TGTGCCAGCAGCTCTTCTCTAGCGGTCGCCATGATGACCCAGTACTTC	CASSSSLAVAMMTQYF
TRBV5-4	NA	TRBJ2-2	TRBD1	TGTGCCAGCAGCCCCACGACAGGGAAGAACGGGGAGCTGTTTTTT	CASSPTTGKNGELFF
TRBV5-8	NA	TRBJ1-2	TRBD1	TGTGCCAGCAGGAACAGGGGATGGAATTCTGGCTACACCTTC	CASRNRGWNSGYTF
TRBV30	NA	TRBJ1-1	TRBD1	TGTGCCGGGGACAGGGTCAACACTGAAGCTTTCTTT	CAGDRVNTEAFF
TRBV19	NA	TRBJ1-2	TRBD1	TGTGCCAGTAGTACTGGGACAGGGGATGGGGGCTACACCTTC	CASSTGTGDGGYTF
TRBV6-4	NA	TRBJ1-5	TRBD1	TGTGCCAGCAGATCCGACAGGGCGAGGAATCAGCCCCAGCATTTT	CASRSDRARNQPQHF
TRBV30	NA	TRBJ1-2	NA	TGTGCCTGGGCTCAGGCTCTATATGGCTACACCTTC	CAWAQALYGYTF
TRBV5-1	NA	TRBJ1-3	NA	TGCGCCAGTAGACAGATCTCTGGAAACACCATATATTTT	CASRQISGNTIYF
TRBV4-1	NA	TRBJ1-5	TRBD1	TGCGCCAGCAGCCGCCAACAGGGGGCGGGACAGCCCCAGCATTTT	CASSRQQGAGQPQHF
TRBV5-1	NA	TRBJ2-1	TRBD2	TGCGCCAGCAGTCGGCTAGCGGCAAGGGCATCCTACAATGAGCAGTTCTTC	CASSRLAARASYNEQFF
TRBV14	NA	TRBJ1-4	TRBD1	TGTGCCAGCAGCCGCCTGACAGGGTACGACCTGTTTTTT	CASSRLTGYDLFF
TRBV30	NA	TRBJ1-3	NA	TGTGCCTGGAGCGGGGGACGGTCCTCTGGAAACACCATATATTTT	CAWSGGRSSGNTIYF
TRBV5-1	few	TRBJ2-3	TRBD1	TGCGCCAGCAGCTTCGGACAGGGTGGGTCAGATACGCAGTATTTT	CASSFGQGGSDTQYF
TRBV21-1	NA	TRBJ1-5	NA	TGTGCCAGCAGCAAGGGGGGGCAGGCCCCCAATCAGCCCCAGCATTTT	CASSKGGQAPNQPQHF
TRBV28	NA	TRBJ2-5	NA	TGTGCCAGCCAAGGGGTAGGAGAGACCCAGTACTTC	CASQGVGETQYF
TRBV5-1	NA	TRBJ2-6	NA	TGCGCCAGCAGCTTGGTGGTCGCGCTTGGGGCCAACGTCCTGACTTTC	CASSLVVALGANVLTF